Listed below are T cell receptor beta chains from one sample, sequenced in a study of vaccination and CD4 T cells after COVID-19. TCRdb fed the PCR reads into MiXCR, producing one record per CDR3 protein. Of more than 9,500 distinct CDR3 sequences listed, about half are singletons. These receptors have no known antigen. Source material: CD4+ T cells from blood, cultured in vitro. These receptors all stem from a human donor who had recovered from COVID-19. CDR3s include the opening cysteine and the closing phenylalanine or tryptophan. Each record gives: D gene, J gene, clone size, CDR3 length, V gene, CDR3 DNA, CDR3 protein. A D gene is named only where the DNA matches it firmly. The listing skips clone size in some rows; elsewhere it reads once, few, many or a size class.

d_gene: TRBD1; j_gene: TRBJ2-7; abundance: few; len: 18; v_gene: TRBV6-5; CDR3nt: TGTGCCAGCAGTTCCGGGACAGGGGGCGCGGGGGGGTTCTACGAGCAGTACTTC; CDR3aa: CASSSGTGGAGGFYEQYF
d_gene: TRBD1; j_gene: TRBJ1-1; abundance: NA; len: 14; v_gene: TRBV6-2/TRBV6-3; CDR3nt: TGTGCCAGCAGTTGGACAGGGGCTGGAGCTGAAGCTTTCTTT; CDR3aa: CASSWTGAGAEAFF
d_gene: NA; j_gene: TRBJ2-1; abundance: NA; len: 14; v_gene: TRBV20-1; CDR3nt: TGCAGTGCTACCAGGGGGGTCGCTAACAATGAGCAGTTCTTC; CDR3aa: CSATRGVANNEQFF
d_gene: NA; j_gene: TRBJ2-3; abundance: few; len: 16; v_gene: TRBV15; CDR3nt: TGTGCCACCAGCAGAGATCTTGGGTTTAGCACAGATACGCAGTATTTT; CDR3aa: CATSRDLGFSTDTQYF
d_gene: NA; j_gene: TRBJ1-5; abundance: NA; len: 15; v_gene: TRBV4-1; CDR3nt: TGCGCCAGCAGCACCCTGTTCCTAAGCAATCAGCCCCAGCATTTT; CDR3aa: CASSTLFLSNQPQHF
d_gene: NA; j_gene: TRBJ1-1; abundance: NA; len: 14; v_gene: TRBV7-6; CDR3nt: TGTGCCAGCAGCTTACGGGGAGGAGGCACTGAAGCTTTCTTT; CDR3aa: CASSLRGGGTEAFF
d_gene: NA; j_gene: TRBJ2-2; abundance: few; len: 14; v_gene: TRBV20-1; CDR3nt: TGCAGTGCTAGGGTCGTAGCGTTTAGCGGGGAGCTGTTTTTT; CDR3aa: CSARVVAFSGELFF
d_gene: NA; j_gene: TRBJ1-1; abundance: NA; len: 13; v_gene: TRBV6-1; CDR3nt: TGTGCCAGCCGGGACACGTACTACACTGAAGCTTTCTTT; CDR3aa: CASRDTYYTEAFF
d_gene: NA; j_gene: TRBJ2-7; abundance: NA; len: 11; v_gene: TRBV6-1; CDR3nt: TGTGCCAGCAGTGGGGGCCCCGAGCAGTACTTC; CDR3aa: CASSGGPEQYF
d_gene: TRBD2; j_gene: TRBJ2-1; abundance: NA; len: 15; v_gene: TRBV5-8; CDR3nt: TGTGCCAGCAGCTGGGGACTAGTCTCCTACAATGAGCAGTTCTTC; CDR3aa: CASSWGLVSYNEQFF
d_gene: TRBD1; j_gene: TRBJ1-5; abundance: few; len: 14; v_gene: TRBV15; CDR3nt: TGTGCCACCAGCAGCTACAGGGGAGAAGGGCCCCAGCATTTT; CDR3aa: CATSSYRGEGPQHF
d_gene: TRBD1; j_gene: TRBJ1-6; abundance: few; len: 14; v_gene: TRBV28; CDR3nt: TGTGCCAGCATTTCGACAGGGGATAATTCACCCCTCCACTTT; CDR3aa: CASISTGDNSPLHF
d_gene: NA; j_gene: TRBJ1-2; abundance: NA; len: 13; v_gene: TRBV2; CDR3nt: TGTGCTAGCAGTGTTCAGGGAGACTATGGCTACACCTTC; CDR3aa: CASSVQGDYGYTF
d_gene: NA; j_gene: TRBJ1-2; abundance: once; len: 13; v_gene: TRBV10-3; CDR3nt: TGTGCCATTAAGGGGTCGGAGGAAGGCGGCTACACCTTC; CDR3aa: CAIKGSEEGGYTF
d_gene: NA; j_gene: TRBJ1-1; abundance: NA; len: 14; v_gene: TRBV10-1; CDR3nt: TGCGCCAGCAGTGTCGGACAGAAGAACACTGAAGCTTTCTTT; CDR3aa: CASSVGQKNTEAFF
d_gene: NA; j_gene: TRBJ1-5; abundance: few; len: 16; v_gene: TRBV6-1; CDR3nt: TGTGCCAGCAAAGTGTTGGGGCCCATACAAAATCAGCCCCAGCATTTT; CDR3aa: CASKVLGPIQNQPQHF
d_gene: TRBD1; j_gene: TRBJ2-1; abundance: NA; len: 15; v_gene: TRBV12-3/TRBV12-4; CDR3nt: TGTGCCAGCAGTTTAGCGACAGGGGACCGCAATGAGCAGTTCTTC; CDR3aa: CASSLATGDRNEQFF
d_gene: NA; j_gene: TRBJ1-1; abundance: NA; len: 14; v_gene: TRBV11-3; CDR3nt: TGTGCCAGCAGCTTAAGGACAGAGAACACTGAAGCTTTCTTT; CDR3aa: CASSLRTENTEAFF
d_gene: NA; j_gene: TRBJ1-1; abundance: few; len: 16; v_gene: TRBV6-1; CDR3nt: TGTGCCAGCAGCTCCATGTCATGGACACAGAACACTGAAGCTTTCTTT; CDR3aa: CASSSMSWTQNTEAFF
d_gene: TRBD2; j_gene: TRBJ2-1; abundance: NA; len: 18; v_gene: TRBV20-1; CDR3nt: TGCAGTGCTAGATCCGGGACTAGCGGGAGGAACAGTCGGGGTGAGCAGTTCTTC; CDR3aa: CSARSGTSGRNSRGEQFF
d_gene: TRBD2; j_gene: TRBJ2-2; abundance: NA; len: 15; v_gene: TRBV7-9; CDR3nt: TGTGCCAGCAGCTTACCGGGACTAGAGTCCGGGGAGCTGTTTTTT; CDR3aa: CASSLPGLESGELFF
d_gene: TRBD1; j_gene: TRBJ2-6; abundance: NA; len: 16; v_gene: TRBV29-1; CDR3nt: TGCAGCGTTGAAAGGACAGGGGGCGGTGGGGCCAACGTCCTGACTTTC; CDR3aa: CSVERTGGGGANVLTF
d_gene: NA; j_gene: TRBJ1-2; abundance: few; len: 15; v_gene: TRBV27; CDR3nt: TGTGCCAGCAGTCGGGCACAGGGTGTTGGGGCGGGCTACACCTTC; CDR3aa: CASSRAQGVGAGYTF
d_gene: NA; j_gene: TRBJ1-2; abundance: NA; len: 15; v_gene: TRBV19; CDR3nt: TGTGCCAGTACCGACGGGGGGGTGACTAACTATGGCTACACCTTC; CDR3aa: CASTDGGVTNYGYTF
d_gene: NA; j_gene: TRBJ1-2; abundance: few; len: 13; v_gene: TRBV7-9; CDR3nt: TGTGCCAGCAGTCAAATAACAGCTTATGGCTACACCTTC; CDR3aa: CASSQITAYGYTF
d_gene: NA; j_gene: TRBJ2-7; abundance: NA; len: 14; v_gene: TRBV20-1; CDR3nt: TGCAGTGCTAGGAAGGACATGGGGATCGACGAGCAGTACTTC; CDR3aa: CSARKDMGIDEQYF
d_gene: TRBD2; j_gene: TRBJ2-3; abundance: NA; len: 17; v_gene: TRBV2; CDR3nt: TGTGCCAGCTGGCTACAAACTAGCGGGGGGGGAACAGATACGCAGTATTTT; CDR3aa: CASWLQTSGGGTDTQYF
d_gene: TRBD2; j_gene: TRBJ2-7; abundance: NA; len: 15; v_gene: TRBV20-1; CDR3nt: TGCAGTGCCCTTGCTAGCGCGGGGGGACGGTACGAGCAGTACTTC; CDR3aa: CSALASAGGRYEQYF
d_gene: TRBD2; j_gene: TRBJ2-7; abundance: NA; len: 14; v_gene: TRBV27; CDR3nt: TGTGCCAGCAACCCCATTAACACGGGGGGCGAGCAGTACTTC; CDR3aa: CASNPINTGGEQYF
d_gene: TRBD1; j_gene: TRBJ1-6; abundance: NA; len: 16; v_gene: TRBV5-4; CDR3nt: TGTGCCAGCAGTATTGACAGGGTCGCCTATAATTCACCCCTCCACTTT; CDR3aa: CASSIDRVAYNSPLHF
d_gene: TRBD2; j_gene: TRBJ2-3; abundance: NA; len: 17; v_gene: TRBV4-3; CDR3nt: TGCGCCAGCAGCCTCCAGACTAGCGGGGGGGGTGCAGATACGCAGTATTTT; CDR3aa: CASSLQTSGGGADTQYF
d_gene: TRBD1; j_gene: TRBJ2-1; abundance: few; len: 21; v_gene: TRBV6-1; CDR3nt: TGTGCCAGTCGAGGGGGTCTAGGGACAGGGGCCGGGACCACGCCGGGCAATGAGCAGTTCTTC; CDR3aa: CASRGGLGTGAGTTPGNEQFF
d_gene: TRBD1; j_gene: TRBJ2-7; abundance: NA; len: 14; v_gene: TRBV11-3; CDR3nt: TGTGCCAGCAGCTTAACCCGACAGGGCTCCGAGCAGTACTTC; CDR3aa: CASSLTRQGSEQYF
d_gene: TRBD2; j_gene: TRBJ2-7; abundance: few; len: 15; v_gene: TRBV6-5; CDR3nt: TGTGCCAGCAGTTACCCTACTAGCGGGACCTACGAGCAGTACTTC; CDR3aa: CASSYPTSGTYEQYF
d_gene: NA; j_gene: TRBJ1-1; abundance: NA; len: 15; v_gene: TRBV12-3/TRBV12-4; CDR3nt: TGTGCCAGCACCCCCTTGGGGTGGGCGAACACTGAAGCTTTCTTT; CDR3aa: CASTPLGWANTEAFF